These 25 T cell receptor beta chains were sequenced from one sample in a study of blood T cell repertoires in COVID-19. The table came from immunoSEQ multiplex PCR; TCRdb's copy has only in-frame clones and leaves some out. The sample has over 250,000 clones, more than 75% seen once; the top ten hold more than 0.95%. The sample consisted of peripheral blood. These receptors came from a woman in her 40s who had recovered from COVID-19.

The V gene is TRBV18, the J gene TRBJ2-1, with D tentatively TRBD1 (5 bases). Germline V gene sequence: CDR1 KGHSH, CDR2 LQKENI. The CDR3 sequence is 11 residues long. V lost 2 bases and J 16 bases, leaving 12 bases between the germline ends. The CDR3 region is CASSPGVGQFF. For the CDR3, the DNA is TGTGCCAGCTCACCAGGGGTGGGGCAATTCTTC.

This clone was found once. The chain is built from TRBV7-6 and TRBJ2-7, with D hard to call. There are 11 residues in the CDR3. The germline V gene has CDR1 SGHVS and CDR2 FNYEAQ. With 1 base removed from V and 6 bases from J, the gap between germline ends came to 4 bases. The CDR3 reads CASSLGREQYF. CDR3 bases: TGTGCCAGCAGCTTAGGTCGCGAGCAGTACTTC.

This chain connects TRBV5-1 to TRBJ2-1; 11 nucleotides agree with TRBD2. Germline values: CDR1 SGHRS, CDR2 YFSETQ. The CDR3 loop spans 16 amino acids. Trimming at V came to 1 base and at J to 0 bases, leaving 0 bases not matched to a gene. CDR3 DNA sequence: TGCGCCAGCAGCTTGACTAGCGGGAGCTCCTACAATGAGCAGTTCTTC. It translates to CASSLTSGSSYNEQFF.

The chain is built from TRBV5-8 and TRBJ1-4; 9 positions agree with TRBD1. With 4 bases clipped from V and 6 bases from J, the junction kept 7 bases outside the gene matches. This CDR3 contains 15 residues. In germline, CDR1 is SGHTS, CDR2 YDEGEE. The CDR3, as DNA: TGTGCCAGCAGCCCCTTAACAGGGGGCGATGAAAAACTGTTTTTT. Its translation is CASSPLTGGDEKLFF.

The V and J genes are TRBV27 and TRBJ1-1, with 7 nucleotides matching TRBD1. Trimming cost V 6 bases and J 0 bases; bases outside gene matches: 7. The germline V gene encodes CDR1 MNHEY and CDR2 SMNVEV (reference sequence). CDR3 size: 15 residues. This CDR3 reads CASRHRGQMNTEAFF. CDR3 in DNA: TGTGCCAGCAGACACCGGGGACAGATGAACACTGAAGCTTTCTTT.

CDR3 loop: CASSPPFGQETQYF. CDR3 bases: TGTGCCAGCTCACCACCGTTCGGCCAAGAGACCCAGTACTTC. V gene TRBV18 combines with J gene TRBJ2-5; no reliable D call. The CDR3 is 14 residues long. With 0 bases removed from V and 1 base from J, the gap between germline ends came to 6 bases. Germline values: CDR1 KGHSH, CDR2 LQKENI.

V is TRBV5-6 and J is TRBJ1-5; D unclear. V shed 3 bases and J shed 4 bases, with 8 bases lying between them. The CDR3 consists of 13 residues. Germline CDR1 SGHDT, CDR2 YYEEEE. The CDR3 protein is CASSWAGNQPQHF. The CDR3 DNA is TGTGCCAGCAGCTGGGCGGGGAATCAGCCCCAGCATTTT.

The chain employs TRBV4-2 and TRBJ2-7, with D possibly matching TRBD2 (6 bases). This CDR3 has 17 residues. Trimming stripped 0 bases from V and 2 bases from J, with 17 bases between. From germline, CDR1 is LGHNA and CDR2 YNFKEQ. For the CDR3, the DNA is TGTGCCAGCAGCCAAGATTGGGGCGGCGGGGCCCCCTACGAGCAGTACTTC. The encoded protein is CASSQDWGGGAPYEQYF.

This chain connects TRBV29-1 to TRBJ1-3; D is unclear. Germline V gives CDR1 SQVTM, CDR2 ANQGSEA. Between the trimmed V and J ends, which lost 0 bases and 2 bases, there was a span of 14 bases. The CDR3 loop spans 16 amino acids. The CDR3 reads CSVEDLMSSAGNTIYF. The CDR3 region has the DNA TGCAGCGTTGAAGATCTGATGAGTTCTGCTGGAAACACCATATATTTT.

This clone has only one observation. The chain employs TRBV11-3 and TRBJ1-2; 7 positions agree with TRBD1. V gave up 1 base and J gave up 4 bases; unmatched junction bases: 12. Per germline, CDR1 SGHNT and CDR2 YENEEA. This CDR3 region has 17 residues. CDR3 loop: CASSLGMGAGGSYGYTF. In DNA form, the CDR3 reads TGTGCCAGCAGCTTAGGGATGGGTGCAGGGGGTTCCTATGGCTACACCTTC.

The gene calls are TRBV7-9 and TRBJ1-2; D might be TRBD1 (6 bases). The germline V gene has CDR1 SEHNR and CDR2 FQNEAQ (reference sequence). The CDR3 totals 15 residues. Trimming stripped 5 bases from V and 0 bases from J, with 13 bases between. CDR3 sequence (DNA): TGTGCCAGCAGCCCCCCCCCAGGGGCTAACTATGGCTACACCTTC. Translated, it gives CASSPPPGANYGYTF.

This chain uses TRBV11-2 with TRBJ1-5, with D unclear. Per the germline V gene, CDR1 is SGHAT and CDR2 is FQNNGV. The CDR3 is made up of 14 amino acids. Trimming left V 1 base short and J 7 bases short, with 11 bases between. The CDR3 bases are TGTGCCAGCAGCTTAGCTGGTCGGGGACAGCCCCAGCATTTT. This encodes CASSLAGRGQPQHF. The complete variable domain, with remaining parts taken from reference TRBV11-2 and TRBJ1-5, reads EAGVAQSPRYKIIEKRQSVAFWCNPISGHATLYWYQQILGQGPKLLIQFQNNGVVDDSQLPKDRFSAERLKGVDSTLKIQPAKLEDSAVYLCASSLAGRGQPQHFGDGTRLSIL.

V and J are TRBV18 and TRBJ2-7, with 8 bases fitting TRBD1. Germline CDR1 and CDR2: KGHSH and LQKENI. The CDR3 is made up of 15 amino acids. The V and J ends lost 0 bases and 4 bases, in that order; junction bases with no gene match: 5. CDR3 nucleotides: TGTGCCAGCTCACCACCCGACAGGGGTTTGTACGAGCAGTACTTC. It is translated as CASSPPDRGLYEQYF.

The chain uses TRBV23-1 and TRBJ2-6; 8 bases are a match to TRBD1. TRBV23-1 is an open reading frame, and its role is uncertain. The V gene end was trimmed by 5 bases and the J gene end by 8 bases; junction bases not matched to a gene: 11. The CDR3 has 16 amino acids. For the CDR3, the DNA is TGCGCCAGCAGTGGGAGCAGGGGGCGATGGTCCAACGTCCTGACTTTC. This encodes CASSGSRGRWSNVLTF.

V is TRBV24-1 and J is TRBJ1-2; the D is unclear. The CDR3 spans 15 residues. Between the trimmed V and J ends, which lost 3 bases and 5 bases, there was a span of 15 bases. Per germline, CDR1 KGHDR and CDR2 SFDVKD. This CDR3 reads CATSDGSGFGYGYTF. CDR3 bases: TGTGCCACCAGTGATGGCAGCGGGTTTGGGTATGGCTACACCTTC.

The chain joins TRBV6-5 to TRBJ2-5; TRBD2 matches at 8 bases. Looked up from germline, CDR1 is MNHEY and CDR2 is SVGAGI. This CDR3 spans 16 amino acids. V dropped 0 bases and J dropped 4; count of bases not matched to a gene: 7. The CDR3 region has the DNA TGTGCCAGCAGTTACTCGATTGGGCTAGCGGGAGAGACCCAGTACTTC. Amino acids: CASSYSIGLAGETQYF.

The chain carries TRBV30 and TRBJ1-1; tentatively, D is TRBD1 (5 bases). This CDR3 region has 13 residues. From germline, CDR1 is GTSNPN and CDR2 SVGIG (reference sequence). With 3 bases removed from V and 3 bases from J, the gap between germline ends came to 11 bases. The CDR3 coding sequence is TGTGCCTGGAGAGGGGAAAGGGACACTGAAGCTTTCTTT. This sequence encodes CAWRGERDTEAFF.

The chain carries TRBV23-1 and TRBJ1-3; D is perhaps TRBD1 (5 bases). TRBV23-1 is given ORF status, its function remaining uncertain. V lost 10 bases and J lost 4, with 20 bases in between. The length of the CDR3 is 15 residues. The CDR3 nucleotides are TGCGCCAACCAGGGACGGGAGGACGAAGGAAACACCATATATTTT. It encodes CANQGREDEGNTIYF.

On this clone itself: This specimen includes other DNA sequences encoding the same CDR3. The chain recombines TRBV18 with TRBJ1-5, with a possible D match to TRBD1 (6 bases). The length of the CDR3 is 14 residues. CDR1 KGHSH and CDR2 LQKENI come from the germline V gene. Trimming stripped 1 base from V and 4 bases from J, with 8 bases between. The CDR3 DNA reads TGTGCCAGCTCACCACGGGGGCGGAATCAGCCCCAGCATTTT. Its protein is CASSPRGRNQPQHF.

The chain couples TRBV7-2 to TRBJ2-2; 7 positions agree with TRBD2. After removal of 5 bases from V and 2 bases from J, the junction contained 11 bases not matched to a gene. CDR1 and CDR2 from the germline V gene are SGHTA and FQGNSA. The CDR3 sequence is 17 residues long. The CDR3 reads CASSPPRGGANTGELFF. The CDR3 nucleotides are TGTGCCAGCAGCCCCCCTCGCGGGGGAGCCAACACCGGGGAGCTGTTTTTT. The variable domain in full, completed from reference TRBV7-2 and TRBJ2-2, reads GAGVSQSPSNKVTEKGKDVELRCDPISGHTALYWYRQSLGQGLEFLIYFQGNSAPDKSGLPSDRFSAERTGGSVSTLTIQRTQQEDSAVYLCASSPPRGGANTGELFFGEGSRLTVL.

The rearrangement joins TRBV29-1 to TRBJ2-3; D gene ambiguous. The CDR3 sequence is 13 residues long. The V end was cut by 7 bases, the J end by 0 bases, with 11 bases between. Germline V gives CDR1 SQVTM, CDR2 ANQGSEA. This CDR3 reads CSADTSSTDTQYF. CDR3 DNA: TGCAGCGCAGACACCTCTAGCACAGATACGCAGTATTTT.

This chain connects TRBV5-6 to TRBJ1-2; D not resolved. With 0 bases removed from V and 4 bases from J, the gap between germline ends came to 10 bases. The germline CDR1 and CDR2 sequences are SGHDT and YYEEEE. The CDR3 sequence is 14 residues long. CDR3 amino acids: CASSLGSGTYGYTF. The DNA of the CDR3 is TGTGCCAGCAGCTTGGGGTCAGGCACCTATGGCTACACCTTC.

The chain joins TRBV21-1 to TRBJ1-1. TRBV21-1 constitutes a pseudogene. The CDR3 covers 15 residues. The CDR3 sequence is CASSTPGGGSTEAFF. In DNA, the CDR3 is TGTGCCAGCAGCACGCCCGGCGGGGGTAGCACTGAAGCTTTCTTT.

The chain couples TRBV27 to TRBJ1-2; 7 bases map to TRBD1. The germline V gene has CDR1 MNHEY and CDR2 SMNVEV (reference sequence). Trimming removed 2 bases from V and 14 bases from J; junction bases left unmatched: 11. The CDR3 spans 13 residues. DNA of the CDR3: TGTGCCAGCAGTTTAGCCCCCCAGGGGGTAAGGACCTTC. Residues: CASSLAPQGVRTF.

The chain joins TRBV28 to TRBJ1-5, with D possibly being TRBD1 (5 bases). Germline lookup yields CDR1 MDHEN and CDR2 SYDVKM. This CDR3 has 15 residues. The V end was cut by 6 bases, the J end by 6 bases, with 18 bases between. CDR3 sequence reads: CASSLGGGGGQPQHF. Written as DNA, the CDR3 is TGTGCCAGCAGCCTGGGGGGGGGAGGCGGTCAGCCCCAGCATTTT.